Listed here is a single T cell receptor (beta chain). No antigen is known for it. No much larger clonotype is one base removed from it; base qualities were not supplied. The record originates from a study of shared clonotypes between healthy human individuals (TCRdb year 2020). In terms of the full investigation: The cohort included three men and two women between 18 and 49 years of age. Per donor, three plates each were used for CD4 naive and CD4 memory, two for CD8 naive, and one for CD8 memory. To estimate repertoire size and how much clonotype sharing occurs between individuals, the study deeply sequenced the blood TCR repertoires of 4 to 6 healthy adults. Libraries were prepared and TCR repertoires were sequenced by different laboratories using diverse techniques, in order to increase sequencing depth and limit assay-specific biases. Between about 0.8 and 9 billion PBMCs per donor were obtained by leukapheresis.

Broader findings and caveats from the paper: Even with the large sequencing depth, rarefaction of the sorted-subset datasets indicated that sequencing was incomplete. Pairwise subsampling led to the expectation that sequencing depth would affect the degree of clonotype sharing among donors. Only blood was sampled, and tissue TCR repertoires likely differ from those in blood. Compared with non-shared clonotypes, clonotypes shared by all four sorted-subset donors had higher generation probabilities. Naive subsets generally had larger estimated clonotype richness than memory subsets. Across a handful of donors, approximately 4.6% of naive CD4, around 3.5% of naive CD8, around 2.5% of memory CD4, and approximately 0.42% of memory CD8 clonotypes were shared. Because the study included only a small number of donors, the genetic and exposure-history diversity represented was limited.

For the CD8 naive samples, CD45RO-negative cells were positively selected for CCR7, yielding a CD45RA+CCR7+ population from which TemRA cells were excluded. Healthy HIV-negative adults with no recently reported acute infections or vaccinations were included as donors. All donors were Caucasian adults living in Nashville, Tennessee, USA. Blood was collected by leukapheresis, and PBMCs were isolated by Ficoll-Histopaque density gradient centrifugation and then cryopreserved in liquid nitrogen vapor phase. Analytical flow cytometry was used to check the purity and quantity of each magnetically sorted T cell population. Genomic DNA was isolated from each sorted fraction and quantified by UV absorbance on a Nanodrop 2000c. Using the deep immunoSEQ assay, multiplex PCR amplified TCR CDR3 regions from genomic DNA. Genomic DNA extracted from each cell subset was distributed evenly over all wells of several immunoSEQ 96-well plates, and each plate served as one replicate. For sorted subsets, each replicate PCR was loaded with roughly 200 ng genomic DNA, equivalent to 30,000 or so T cell genomes. Purified libraries were measured with a Qubit 3.0 fluorometer, size-checked on a Bioanalyzer 2100, and measured again with the KAPA Library Quantification kit. Every immunoSEQ 96-well plate was sequenced on a dedicated single-read 150-cycle Illumina NextSeq 550 flow cell. Under the source paper's analysis protocol: Because the immunoSEQ output held only junctional sequences and lacked quality scores, the filtering could not match the filtering applied to full-length reads. To assign V/J genes and CDR3, sequences were annotated against IMGT germline references using PyIR, a Python wrapper for IgBLAST v1.9. Reads were removed for weak V/J assignments (E-value above 1e-6), missing CDR3, stop codons, out-of-frame junctions, or ambiguous translated residues. A V3J clonotype was defined by an identical inferred V gene, J gene, and CDR3 amino acid sequence. To compute the percentage overlap between repertoires, the number of shared unique clonotypes was divided by the size of the smaller repertoire. Repertoire richness was assessed with RTK rarefaction, the Chao1 estimator, and Recon v2.1 estimates of unobserved clonotypes. Generation probabilities for all TCRbeta clonotypes obtained by the gDNA method from several donors were computed using OLGA. Entries here come from immuneACCESS through TCRdb and include only in-frame sequences with V and J called. Some clones fail to appear in such tables; in the studies checked, an unresolved V gene covers under half of the shortfall, and the cause of the remainder is unknown. V and J calls and clone size come straight from that table; D and trimming were deduced from the DNA. The sample profile shows roughly 1,800,000 clones; roughly 94% of them were found once. The top ten constitute more than 0.95% of the sample.

The sample consisted of naive CD8+ T cells sorted from blood. The sample's cell subset or site label is to be understood as: CD45RA+CCR7+. This clonotype originated in a man younger than 35 in good health.

DNA sequence: TGTGCCAGCAGCTTAGGGTATCGACTCTACGAGCAGTACTTC. Its protein reads: CASSLGYRLYEQYF. The chain uses TRBV7-2 and TRBJ2-7, with the D gene not clear enough to name. CDR1 SGHTA and CDR2 FQGNSA were looked up in the germline V gene. The CDR3, from cysteine to phenylalanine, totals 14 residues. The only DNA kept is the CDR3, 42 bases in frame from the first base. V sheds 1 base and J sheds 3 bases, leaving 10 bases between their ends.